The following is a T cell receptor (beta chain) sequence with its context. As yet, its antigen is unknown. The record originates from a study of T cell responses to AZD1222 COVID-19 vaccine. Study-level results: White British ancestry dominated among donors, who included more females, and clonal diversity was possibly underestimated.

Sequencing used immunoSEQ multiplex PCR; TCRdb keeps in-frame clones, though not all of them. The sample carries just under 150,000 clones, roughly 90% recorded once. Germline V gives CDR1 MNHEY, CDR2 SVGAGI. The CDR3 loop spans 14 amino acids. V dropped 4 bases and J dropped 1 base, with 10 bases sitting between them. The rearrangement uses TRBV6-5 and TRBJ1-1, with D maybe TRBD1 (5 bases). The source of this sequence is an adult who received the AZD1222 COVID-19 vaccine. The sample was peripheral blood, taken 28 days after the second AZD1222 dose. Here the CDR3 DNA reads TGTGCCAGCAGTTTACAGGCCGCGAACACTGAAGCTTTCTTT. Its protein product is CASSLQAANTEAFF.